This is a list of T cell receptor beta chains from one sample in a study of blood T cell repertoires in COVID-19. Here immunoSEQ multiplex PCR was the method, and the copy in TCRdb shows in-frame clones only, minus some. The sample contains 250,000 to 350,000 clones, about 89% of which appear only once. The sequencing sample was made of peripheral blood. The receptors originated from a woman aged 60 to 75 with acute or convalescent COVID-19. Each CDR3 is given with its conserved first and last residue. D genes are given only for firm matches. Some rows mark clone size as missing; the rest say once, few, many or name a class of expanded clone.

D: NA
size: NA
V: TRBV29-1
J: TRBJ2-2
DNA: TGCAGCGGGCAGGGGTTCAGCGGGGAGCTGTTTTTT
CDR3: CSGQGFSGELFF

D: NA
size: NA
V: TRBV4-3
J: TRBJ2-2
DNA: TGCGCCAGCAGCCAAGGATCTAGTCAACACACCGGGGAGCTGTTTTTT
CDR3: CASSQGSSQHTGELFF

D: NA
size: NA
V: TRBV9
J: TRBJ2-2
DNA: TGTGCCAGCAGCCCCCCGACTCGTCGTAACGGGGAGCTGTTTTTT
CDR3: CASSPPTRRNGELFF

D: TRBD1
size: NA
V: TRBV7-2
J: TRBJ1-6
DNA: TGTGCCAGCAGCCCCTCGGGGACAGGGTCACCCCTCCACTTT
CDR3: CASSPSGTGSPLHF

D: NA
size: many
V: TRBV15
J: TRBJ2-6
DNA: TGTGCCACCAGCAGAGGTCAAATCAGGGGAACTGGGGCCAACGTCCTGACTTTC
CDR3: CATSRGQIRGTGANVLTF

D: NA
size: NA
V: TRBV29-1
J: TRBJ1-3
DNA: TGCAGCGTTGAGGGGCAGGGCCATGCAAACACCATATATTTT
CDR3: CSVEGQGHANTIYF

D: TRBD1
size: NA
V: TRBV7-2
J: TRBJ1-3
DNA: TGTGCCAGCAGCTTATTTCAGGGGGGATTATCTGGAAACACCATATATTTT
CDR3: CASSLFQGGLSGNTIYF

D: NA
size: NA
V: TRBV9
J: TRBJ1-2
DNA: TGTGCCAGCAGCGTCTGGCAGGGGCTCCCCACCTTC
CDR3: CASSVWQGLPTF

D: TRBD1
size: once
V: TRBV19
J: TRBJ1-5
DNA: TGTGCCAGTAGTATATTTTTAGGGACAGGGTATAATCAGCCCCAGCATTTT
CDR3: CASSIFLGTGYNQPQHF

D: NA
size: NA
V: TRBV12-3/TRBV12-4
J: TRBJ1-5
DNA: TGTGCCAGCAGTTCTAATCAGCCCCAGCATTTT
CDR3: CASSSNQPQHF

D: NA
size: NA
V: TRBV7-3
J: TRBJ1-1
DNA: TGTGCCAGCAGCTTAAAACAGGGCCGTGAAGCTTTCTTT
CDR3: CASSLKQGREAFF

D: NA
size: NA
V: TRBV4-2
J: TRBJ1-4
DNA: TGTGCCAGCAGCCAAGATAACAGGGCAACTAATGAAAAACTGTTTTTT
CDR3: CASSQDNRATNEKLFF

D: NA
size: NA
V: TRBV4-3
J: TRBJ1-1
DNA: TGCGCCAGCAGCCAAGCGCGGGGGCGCAACACTGAAGCTTTCTTT
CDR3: CASSQARGRNTEAFF

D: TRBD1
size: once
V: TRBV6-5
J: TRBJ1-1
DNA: TGTGCCAGCAGTTTCGCGACAGGGGTCTACACTGAAGCTTTCTTT
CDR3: CASSFATGVYTEAFF

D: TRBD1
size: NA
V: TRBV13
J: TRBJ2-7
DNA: TGTGCCAGCAGCTTAGGGACAGGGGCGTACGAGCAGTACTTC
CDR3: CASSLGTGAYEQYF

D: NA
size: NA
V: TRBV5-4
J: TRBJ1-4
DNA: TGTGCCAGCAGCTTGGACGGTGCAACTAATGAAAAACTGTTTTTT
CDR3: CASSLDGATNEKLFF

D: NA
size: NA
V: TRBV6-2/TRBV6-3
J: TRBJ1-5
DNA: TGTGCCAGCAGCGACGGACAGATTAGCAATCAGCCCCAGCATTTT
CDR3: CASSDGQISNQPQHF

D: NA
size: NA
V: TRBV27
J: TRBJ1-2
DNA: TGTGCCAGCAGTTCCTTCCAGAACACAGCTAACTATGGCTACACCTTC
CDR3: CASSSFQNTANYGYTF

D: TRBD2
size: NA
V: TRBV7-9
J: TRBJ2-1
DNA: TGTGCCAGCAGCTTAGAACTAGCGGCAATCAATGAGCAGTTCTTC
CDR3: CASSLELAAINEQFF

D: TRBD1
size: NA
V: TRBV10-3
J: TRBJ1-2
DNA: TGTGCCACGGGACAGGGGAATGGCTACACCTTC
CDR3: CATGQGNGYTF

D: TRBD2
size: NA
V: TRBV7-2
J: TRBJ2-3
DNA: TGTGCCAGCAGACGGACTAGCGGGAGTCAAGATACGCAGTATTTT
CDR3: CASRRTSGSQDTQYF

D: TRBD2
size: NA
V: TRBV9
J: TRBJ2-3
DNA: TGTGCCAGCAGCTGGGGTAGCGGGAGCACAGATACGCAGTATTTT
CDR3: CASSWGSGSTDTQYF

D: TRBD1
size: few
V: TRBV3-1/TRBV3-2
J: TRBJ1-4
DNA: TGTGCCAGCAGCTGGACAGGGAGCGAAAAACTGTTTTTT
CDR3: CASSWTGSEKLFF

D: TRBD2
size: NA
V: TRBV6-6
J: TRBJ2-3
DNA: TGTGCCAGCAGTCTAGTTGCTAGCGGGGGGCCTGGAGATACGCAGTATTTT
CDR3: CASSLVASGGPGDTQYF

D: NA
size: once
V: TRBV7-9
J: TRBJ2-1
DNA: TGTGCCAGCAGCGTCACCGGGGTTCGCTCCTACAATGAGCAGTTCTTC
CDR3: CASSVTGVRSYNEQFF

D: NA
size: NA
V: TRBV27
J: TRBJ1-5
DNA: TGTGCCAGCAGCTCAGGGGGCAATCAGCCCCAGCATTTT
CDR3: CASSSGGNQPQHF

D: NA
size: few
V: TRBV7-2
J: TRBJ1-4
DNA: TGTGCCAGCAGCTCTCGATCAGGGTCAAGCGAAAAACTGTTTTTT
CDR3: CASSSRSGSSEKLFF

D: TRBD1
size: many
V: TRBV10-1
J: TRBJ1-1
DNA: TGCGCCAGCAGTGAGGACAGGGGGCTTAGCAAAGCTTTCTTT
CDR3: CASSEDRGLSKAFF

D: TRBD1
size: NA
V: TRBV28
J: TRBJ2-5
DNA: TGTGCGACCTGCTCGAGGGGACAGGGAGAGACCCAGTACTTC
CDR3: CATCSRGQGETQYF

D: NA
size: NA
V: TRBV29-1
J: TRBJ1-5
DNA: TGCAGCGTTGAAGTAGACAGAAATCAGCCCCAGCATTTT
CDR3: CSVEVDRNQPQHF

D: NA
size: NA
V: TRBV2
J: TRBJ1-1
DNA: TGTGCCAGCAGTGACCAGGCAATGAACACTGAAGCTTTCTTT
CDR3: CASSDQAMNTEAFF

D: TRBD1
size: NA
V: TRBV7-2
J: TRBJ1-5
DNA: TGTGCCAGCAGCCCGTTCGACAGGGGAGATCAGCCCCAGCATTTT
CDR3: CASSPFDRGDQPQHF

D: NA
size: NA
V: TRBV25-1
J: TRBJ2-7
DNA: TGTGCCAGCAGTGACCTGGGCTCGACAGGTAGCTACGAGCAGTACTTC
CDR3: CASSDLGSTGSYEQYF

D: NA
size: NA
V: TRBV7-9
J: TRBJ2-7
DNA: TGTGCCAGCAGCTTAGAGCGGGACAAGGACTACTTC
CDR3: CASSLERDKDYF

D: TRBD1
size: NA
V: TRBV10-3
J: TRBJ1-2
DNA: TGTGCCATCAGTCCGGGACAGGCGCAGTATGGCTACACCTTC
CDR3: CAISPGQAQYGYTF

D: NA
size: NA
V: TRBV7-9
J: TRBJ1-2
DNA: TGTGCCAGCAGCTTAGGACAGATCAACTATGGCTACACCTTC
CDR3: CASSLGQINYGYTF

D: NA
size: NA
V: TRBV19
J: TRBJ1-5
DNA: TGTGCCAGTAGTATGAGAAAGACGGGGCAGCCCCAGCATTTT
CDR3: CASSMRKTGQPQHF

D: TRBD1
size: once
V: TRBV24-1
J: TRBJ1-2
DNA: TGTGCCACCAGTGATTTCTCAGGGGGCTATAACTATGGCTACACCTTC
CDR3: CATSDFSGGYNYGYTF

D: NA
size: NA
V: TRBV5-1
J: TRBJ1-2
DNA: TGCGCCAGCAGCTTGAACAGGGTAGATGGCTACACCTTC
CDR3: CASSLNRVDGYTF

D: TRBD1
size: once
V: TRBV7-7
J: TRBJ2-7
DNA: TGTGCCAGAGGCGGGACAGGGTTCATTCGGTCGTACGAGCAGTACTTC
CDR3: CARGGTGFIRSYEQYF

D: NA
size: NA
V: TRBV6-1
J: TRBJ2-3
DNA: TGTGCCAGCAGTGACGCGCGGGATCGGTTTACAGATACGCAGTATTTT
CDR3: CASSDARDRFTDTQYF

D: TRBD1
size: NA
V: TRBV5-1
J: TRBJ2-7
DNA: TGCGCCAGCAGCCCAGGACAGGCCGTGTACTTC
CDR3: CASSPGQAVYF

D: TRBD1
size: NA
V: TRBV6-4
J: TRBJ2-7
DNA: TGTGCCAGCAAGGGTGTTTTGGGACAGCCCTACGAGCAGTACTTC
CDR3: CASKGVLGQPYEQYF

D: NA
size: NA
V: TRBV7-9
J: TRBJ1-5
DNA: TGTGCCAGCAGCTTAGGAGGCAGCCTTTCTATCCCCCAGCATTTT
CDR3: CASSLGGSLSIPQHF

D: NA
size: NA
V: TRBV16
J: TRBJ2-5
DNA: TGTGCCAGCAGCCTCCCGGCAGGGGAGACCCAGTACTTC
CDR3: CASSLPAGETQYF

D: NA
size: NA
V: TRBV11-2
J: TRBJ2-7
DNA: TGTGCCAGCAGCTGGGACCCAACACAGGGCTACGAGCAGTACTTC
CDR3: CASSWDPTQGYEQYF

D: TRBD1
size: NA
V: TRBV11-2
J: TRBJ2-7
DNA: TGTGCCAGCAGCTTAGCCTTGGGACAGGGGGCATACGAGCAGTACTTC
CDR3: CASSLALGQGAYEQYF

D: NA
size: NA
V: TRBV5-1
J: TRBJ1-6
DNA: TGCGCCAGCAACGACCTTCTTCGCGGGAATTCACCCCTCCACTTT
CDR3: CASNDLLRGNSPLHF